These 3 T cell receptor beta chains came from one sample sequenced in a study of identical twins. Using its own MiXCR run on the 5' RACE reads, TCRdb lists one record per CDR3 protein. The sample shows fewer than 900,000 distinct CDR3 sequences, 21% of them seen only once. This sample was shared with a second study, whose subject was T cells expressing NK-cell markers.

The sequencing sample was made of PBMCs. The receptors were gathered from a woman younger than 30 in good health.

This chain links TRBV7-3 with TRBJ2-3; no clear D. The CDR3 runs 13 residues. Germline CDR1 SGHTA, CDR2 FQGTGA. The germline V and J ends were trimmed by 5 bases and 4 bases, with 10 bases remaining between them. Here the CDR3 reads CASSLVQADTQYF. The CDR3 DNA is TGTGCCAGCAGCCTGGTGCAGGCAGATACGCAGTATTTT.

A word on this clonotype: The junction and the germline gene differ at one end; a read error may be behind it. The chain links TRBV2 to TRBJ2-5; D might be TRBD1 or TRBD2, each matching 5 bases. CDR1 and CDR2 (germline): SNHLY, FYNNEI. This CDR3 has 14 amino acids. The CDR3 nucleotides read TGTGCCAGCAATGAAGCGCACGGGACCGAGACCCAGTACTTC. It translates to CASNEAHGTETQYF.

The rearrangement joins TRBV5-5 to TRBJ2-7; D call uncertain. The CDR3 has 13 residues. The germline V and J ends were trimmed by 3 bases and 1 base, with 8 bases remaining between them. CDR1 and CDR2 (germline): SGHKS, YYEKEE (reference sequence). The CDR3 nucleotides are TGTGCCAGCAGCTATAAGACATCCTACGAGCAGTACTTC. It specifies CASSYKTSYEQYF.